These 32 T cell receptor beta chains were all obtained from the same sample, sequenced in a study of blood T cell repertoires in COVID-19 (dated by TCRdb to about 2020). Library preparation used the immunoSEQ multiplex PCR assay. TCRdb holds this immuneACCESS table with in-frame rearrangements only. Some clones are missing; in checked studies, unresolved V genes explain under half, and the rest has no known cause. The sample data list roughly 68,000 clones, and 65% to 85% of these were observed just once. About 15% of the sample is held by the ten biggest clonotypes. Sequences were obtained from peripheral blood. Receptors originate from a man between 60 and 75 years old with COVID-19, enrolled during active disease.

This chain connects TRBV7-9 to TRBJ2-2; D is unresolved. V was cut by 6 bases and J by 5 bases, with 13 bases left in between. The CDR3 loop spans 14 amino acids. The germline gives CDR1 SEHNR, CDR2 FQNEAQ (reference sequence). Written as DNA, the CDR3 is TGTGCCAGCAGTTCGAAGAGCTTAACCGGGGAGCTGTTTTTT. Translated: CASSSKSLTGELFF. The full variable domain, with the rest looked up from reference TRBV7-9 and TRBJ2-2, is DTGVSQNPRHKITKRGQNVTFRCDPISEHNRLYWYRQTLGQGPEFLTYFQNEAQLEKSRLLSDRFSAERPKGSFSTLEIQRTEQGDSAMYLCASSSKSLTGELFFGEGSRLTVL.

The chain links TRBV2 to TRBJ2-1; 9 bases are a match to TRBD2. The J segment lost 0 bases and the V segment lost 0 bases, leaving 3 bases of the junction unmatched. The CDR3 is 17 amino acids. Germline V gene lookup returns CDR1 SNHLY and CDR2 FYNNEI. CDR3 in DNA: TGTGCCAGCAGTGAAGCGCGGGAGGGCCTCTCCTACAATGAGCAGTTCTTC. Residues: CASSEAREGLSYNEQFF.

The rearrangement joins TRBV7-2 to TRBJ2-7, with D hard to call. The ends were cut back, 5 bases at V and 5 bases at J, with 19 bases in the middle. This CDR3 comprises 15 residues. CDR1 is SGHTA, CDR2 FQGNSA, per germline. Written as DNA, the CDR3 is TGTGCCAGCAGCCTCGTATCGGTTAAAAGAAACGAGCAGTACTTC. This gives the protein CASSLVSVKRNEQYF.

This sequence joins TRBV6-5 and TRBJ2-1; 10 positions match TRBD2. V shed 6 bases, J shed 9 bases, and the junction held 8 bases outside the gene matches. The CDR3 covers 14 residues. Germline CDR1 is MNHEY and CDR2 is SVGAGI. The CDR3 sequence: CASRPGLATSEQFF. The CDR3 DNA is TGTGCCAGCAGACCGGGACTAGCGACGAGTGAGCAGTTCTTC.

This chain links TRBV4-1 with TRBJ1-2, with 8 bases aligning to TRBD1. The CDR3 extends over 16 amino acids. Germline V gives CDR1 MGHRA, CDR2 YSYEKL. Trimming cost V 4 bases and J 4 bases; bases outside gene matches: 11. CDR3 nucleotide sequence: TGCGCCAGCAGCCTTGCTCGACAGGGGAGTGGCTATGGCTACACCTTC. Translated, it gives CASSLARQGSGYGYTF.

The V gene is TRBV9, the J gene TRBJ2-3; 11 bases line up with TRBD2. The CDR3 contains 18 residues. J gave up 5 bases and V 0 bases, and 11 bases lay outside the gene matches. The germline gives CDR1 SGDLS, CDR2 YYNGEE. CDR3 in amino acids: CASSVEGLTSGGGDTQYF. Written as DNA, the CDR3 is TGTGCCAGCAGCGTAGAAGGCTTAACTAGCGGGGGCGGAGATACGCAGTATTTT. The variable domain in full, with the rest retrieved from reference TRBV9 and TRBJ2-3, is DSGVTQTPKHLITATGQRVTLRCSPRSGDLSVYWYQQSLDQGLQFLIQYYNGEERAKGNILERFSAQQFPDLHSELNLSSLELGDSALYFCASSVEGLTSGGGDTQYFGPGTRLTVL.

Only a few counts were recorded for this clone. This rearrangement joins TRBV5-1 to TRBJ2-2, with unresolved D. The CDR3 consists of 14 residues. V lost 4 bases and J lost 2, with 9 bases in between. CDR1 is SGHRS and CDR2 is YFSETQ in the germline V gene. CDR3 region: CASSPTLNTGELFF. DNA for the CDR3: TGCGCCAGCAGCCCGACACTTAACACCGGGGAGCTGTTTTTT.

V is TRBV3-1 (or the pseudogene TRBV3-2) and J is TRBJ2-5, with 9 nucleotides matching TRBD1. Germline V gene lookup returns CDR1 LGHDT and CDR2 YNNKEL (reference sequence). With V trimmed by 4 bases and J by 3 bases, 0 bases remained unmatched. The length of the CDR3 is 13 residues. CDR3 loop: CASSRTGEETQYF. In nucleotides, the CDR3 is TGTGCCAGCAGCCGGACAGGGGAAGAGACCCAGTACTTC.

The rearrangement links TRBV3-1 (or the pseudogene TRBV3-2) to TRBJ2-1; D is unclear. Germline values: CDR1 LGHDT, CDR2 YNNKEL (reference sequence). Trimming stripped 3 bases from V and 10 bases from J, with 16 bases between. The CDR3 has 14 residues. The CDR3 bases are TGTGCCAGCAGCCACAGGCGCCTTGGCAAGGAGCAGTTCTTC. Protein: CASSHRRLGKEQFF.

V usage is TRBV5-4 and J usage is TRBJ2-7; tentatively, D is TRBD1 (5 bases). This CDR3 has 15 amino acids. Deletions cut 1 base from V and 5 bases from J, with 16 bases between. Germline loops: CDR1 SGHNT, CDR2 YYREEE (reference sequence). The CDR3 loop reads CASSLITQGINEQYF. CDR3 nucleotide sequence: TGTGCCAGCAGCTTGATCACGCAGGGTATAAACGAGCAGTACTTC. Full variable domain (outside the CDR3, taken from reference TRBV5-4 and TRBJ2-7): ETGVTQSPTHLIKTRGQQVTLRCSSQSGHNTVSWYQQALGQGPQFIFQYYREEENGRGNFPPRFSGLQFPNYSSELNVNALELDDSALYLCASSLITQGINEQYFGPGTRLTVT.

CDR3 DNA sequence: TGTGCCATCAGTGGGGGACAGGGCATCTATGGCTACACCTTC. As protein: CAISGGQGIYGYTF. The chain combines TRBV10-3 with TRBJ1-2; the match to TRBD1 covers 9 bases. The CDR3 is made up of 14 amino acids. In germline, CDR1 is ENHRY, CDR2 SYGVKD. Trimming cost V 4 bases and J 4 bases; bases outside gene matches: 4.

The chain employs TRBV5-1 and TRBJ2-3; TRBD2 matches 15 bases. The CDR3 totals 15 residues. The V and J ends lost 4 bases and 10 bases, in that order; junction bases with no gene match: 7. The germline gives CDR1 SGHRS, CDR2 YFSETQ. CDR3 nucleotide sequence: TGCGCCAGCAGCATCGGACTAGCGGGAGGGGAGGCGCAGTATTTT. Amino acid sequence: CASSIGLAGGEAQYF.

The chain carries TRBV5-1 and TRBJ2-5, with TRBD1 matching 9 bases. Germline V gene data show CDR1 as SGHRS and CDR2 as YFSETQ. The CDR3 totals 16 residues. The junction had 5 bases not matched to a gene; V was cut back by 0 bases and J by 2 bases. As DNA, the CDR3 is TGCGCCAGCAGCTTGGACACAGGGGGCCCTCAAGAGACCCAGTACTTC. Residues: CASSLDTGGPQETQYF.

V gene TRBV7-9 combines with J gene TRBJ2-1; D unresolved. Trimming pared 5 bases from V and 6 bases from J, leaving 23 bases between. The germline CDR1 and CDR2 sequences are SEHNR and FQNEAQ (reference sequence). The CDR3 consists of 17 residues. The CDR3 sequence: CASSTQKNSPDLNEQFF. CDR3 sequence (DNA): TGTGCCAGCAGCACCCAGAAGAATAGCCCAGACCTCAATGAGCAGTTCTTC.

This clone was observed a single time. The chain's CDR3 is CASSPRTETYEQYF. The CDR3 coding sequence is TGTGCCAGCAGCCCACGGACAGAGACCTACGAGCAGTACTTC. The chain combines TRBV7-9 with TRBJ2-7; the D gene is possibly TRBD1 (6 bases). Trimming shortened V by 5 bases and J by 2 bases, and 13 bases separated the two germline ends. This CDR3 comprises 14 residues. The germline gives CDR1 SEHNR, CDR2 FQNEAQ (reference sequence).

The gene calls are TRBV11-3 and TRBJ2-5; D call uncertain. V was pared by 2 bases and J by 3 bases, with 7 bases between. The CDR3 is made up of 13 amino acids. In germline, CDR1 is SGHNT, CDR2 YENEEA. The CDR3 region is CASSLSEEETQYF. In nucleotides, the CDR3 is TGTGCCAGCAGCTTATCCGAGGAAGAGACCCAGTACTTC.

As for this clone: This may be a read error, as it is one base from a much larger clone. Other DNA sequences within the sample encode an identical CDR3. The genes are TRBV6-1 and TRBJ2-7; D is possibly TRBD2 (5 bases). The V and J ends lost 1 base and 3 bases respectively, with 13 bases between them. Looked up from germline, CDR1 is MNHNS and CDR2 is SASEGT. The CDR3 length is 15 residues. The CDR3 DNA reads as TGTGCCAGCAGTGAAGGATGGGAGATAGGCTACGAGCAGTACTTC. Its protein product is CASSEGWEIGYEQYF.

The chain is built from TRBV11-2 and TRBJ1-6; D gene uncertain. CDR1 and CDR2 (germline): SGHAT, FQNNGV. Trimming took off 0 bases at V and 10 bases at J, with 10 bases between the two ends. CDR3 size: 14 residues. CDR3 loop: CASSLDFRGSPLHF. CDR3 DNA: TGTGCCAGCAGCTTAGACTTCCGGGGATCACCCCTCCACTTT.

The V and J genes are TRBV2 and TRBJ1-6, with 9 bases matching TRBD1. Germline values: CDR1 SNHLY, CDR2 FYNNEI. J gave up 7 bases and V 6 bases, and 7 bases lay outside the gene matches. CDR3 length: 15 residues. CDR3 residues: CASRGDRGDNSPLHF. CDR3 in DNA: TGTGCCAGCAGGGGAGACAGGGGGGACAATTCACCCCTCCACTTT.

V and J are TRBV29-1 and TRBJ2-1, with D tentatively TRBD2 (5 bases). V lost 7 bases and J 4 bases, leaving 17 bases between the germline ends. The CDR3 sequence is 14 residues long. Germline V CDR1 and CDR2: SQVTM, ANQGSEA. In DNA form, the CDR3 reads TGCAGCGGGAGGAAAAGTCAGGAGTACAATGAGCAGTTCTTC. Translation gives CSGRKSQEYNEQFF.

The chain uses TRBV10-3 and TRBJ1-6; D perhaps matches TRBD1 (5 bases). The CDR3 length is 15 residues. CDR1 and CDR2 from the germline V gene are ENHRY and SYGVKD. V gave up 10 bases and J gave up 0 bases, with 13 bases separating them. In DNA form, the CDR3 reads TGTGCCAGCTGGGACTCGAGCTCCTATAATTCACCCCTCCACTTT. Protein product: CASWDSSSYNSPLHF.

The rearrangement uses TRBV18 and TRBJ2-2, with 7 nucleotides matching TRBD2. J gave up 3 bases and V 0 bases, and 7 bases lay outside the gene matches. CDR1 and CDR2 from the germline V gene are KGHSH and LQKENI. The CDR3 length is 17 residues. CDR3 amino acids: CASSPPRERDYTGELFF. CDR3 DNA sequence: TGTGCCAGCTCACCACCGAGAGAGCGGGATTACACCGGGGAGCTGTTTTTT.

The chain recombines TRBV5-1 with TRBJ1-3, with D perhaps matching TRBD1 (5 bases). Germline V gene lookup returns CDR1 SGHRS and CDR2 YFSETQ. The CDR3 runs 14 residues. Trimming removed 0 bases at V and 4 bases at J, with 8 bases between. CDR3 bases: TGCGCCAGCAGCTTGGACAGGAGAGGAAACACCATATATTTT. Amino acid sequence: CASSLDRRGNTIYF. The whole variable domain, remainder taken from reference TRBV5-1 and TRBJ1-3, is KAGVTQTPRYLIKTRGQQVTLSCSPISGHRSVSWYQQTPGQGLQFLFEYFSETQRNKGNFPGRFSGRQFSNSRSEMNVSTLELGDSALYLCASSLDRRGNTIYFGEGSWLTVV.

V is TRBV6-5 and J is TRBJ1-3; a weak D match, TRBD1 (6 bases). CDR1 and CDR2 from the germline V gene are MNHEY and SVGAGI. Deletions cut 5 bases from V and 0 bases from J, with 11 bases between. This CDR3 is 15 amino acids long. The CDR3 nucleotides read TGTGCCAGCAGTCGAGGGGGAAACTCTGGAAACACCATATATTTT. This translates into CASSRGGNSGNTIYF.

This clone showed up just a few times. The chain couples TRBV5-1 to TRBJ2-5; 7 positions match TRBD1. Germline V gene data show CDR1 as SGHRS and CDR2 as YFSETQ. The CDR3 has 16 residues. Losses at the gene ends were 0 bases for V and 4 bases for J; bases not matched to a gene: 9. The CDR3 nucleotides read TGCGCCAGCAGCTTGGAAACAGGGGCCGGCGGAGAGACCCAGTACTTC. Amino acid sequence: CASSLETGAGGETQYF.

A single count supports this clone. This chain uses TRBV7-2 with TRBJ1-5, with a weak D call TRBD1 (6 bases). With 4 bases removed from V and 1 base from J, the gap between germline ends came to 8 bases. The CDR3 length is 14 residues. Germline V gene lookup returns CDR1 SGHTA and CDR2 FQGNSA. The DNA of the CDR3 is TGTGCCAGCAGCTCCGGACAGAGCAATCAGCCCCAGCATTTT. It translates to CASSSGQSNQPQHF.

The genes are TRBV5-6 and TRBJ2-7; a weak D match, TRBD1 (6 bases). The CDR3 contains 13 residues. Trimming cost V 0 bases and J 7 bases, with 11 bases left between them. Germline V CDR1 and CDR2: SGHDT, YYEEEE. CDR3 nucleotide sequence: TGTGCCAGCAGCTTGGCCGGGACATTTGAGCAGTACTTC. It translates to CASSLAGTFEQYF.

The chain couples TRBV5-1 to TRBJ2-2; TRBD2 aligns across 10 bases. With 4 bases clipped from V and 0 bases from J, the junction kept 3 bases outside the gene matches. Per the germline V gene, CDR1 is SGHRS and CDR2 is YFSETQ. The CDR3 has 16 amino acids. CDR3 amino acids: CASSPGLASNTGELFF. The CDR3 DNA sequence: TGCGCCAGCAGCCCGGGACTAGCGTCGAACACCGGGGAGCTGTTTTTT.

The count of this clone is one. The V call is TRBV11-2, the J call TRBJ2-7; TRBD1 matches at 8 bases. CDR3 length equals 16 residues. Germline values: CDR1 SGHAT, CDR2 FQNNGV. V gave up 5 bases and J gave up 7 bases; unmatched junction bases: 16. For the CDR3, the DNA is TGTGCCAGCAGCGCCACCGGGACAGGACCCCTGGGGGAGCAGTACTTC. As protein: CASSATGTGPLGEQYF.

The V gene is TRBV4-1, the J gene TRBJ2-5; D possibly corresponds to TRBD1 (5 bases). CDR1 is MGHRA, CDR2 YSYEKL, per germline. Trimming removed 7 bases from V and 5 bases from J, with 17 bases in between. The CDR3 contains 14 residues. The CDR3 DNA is TGCGCCAGCAAGGTCACCCAGGGTGAGGAGACCCAGTACTTC. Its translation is CASKVTQGEETQYF.

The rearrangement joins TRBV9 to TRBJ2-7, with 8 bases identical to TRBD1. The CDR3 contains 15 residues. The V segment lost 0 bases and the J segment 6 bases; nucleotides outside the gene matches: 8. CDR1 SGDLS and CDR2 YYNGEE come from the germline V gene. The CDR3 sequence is CASSVGGTGLLEQYF. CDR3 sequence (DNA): TGTGCCAGCAGCGTAGGGGGGACAGGACTCCTCGAGCAGTACTTC.

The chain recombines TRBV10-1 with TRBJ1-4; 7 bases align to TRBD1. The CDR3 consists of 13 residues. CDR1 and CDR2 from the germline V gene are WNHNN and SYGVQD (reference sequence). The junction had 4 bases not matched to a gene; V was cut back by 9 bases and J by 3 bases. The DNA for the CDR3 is TGCGCCAGGAAGGACAGGCCTAATGAAAAACTGTTTTTT. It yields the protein CARKDRPNEKLFF.